Many counts were recorded for the clone carrying this T cell receptor (beta chain). Its cognate antigen is unknown. The entry originates in a study of Graves' ophthalmopathy and Graves' hyperthyroidism. Findings and limits, study-wide: The model achieved 70.59% sensitivity and roughly 72% specificity for ophthalmopathy progression.

RNA transcripts were the source from which TCR beta CDR3 regions were amplified. HTBI-primed first-round RT-PCR preceded second-round multiplex PCR. Via MiXCR, TCRdb re-called the multiplex PCR reads, giving one row per CDR3 protein. The sample lists hundreds of thousands of distinct CDR3 sequences, 35% to 50% occurring once. Trimming left V 5 bases short and J 15 bases short, with 17 bases between. Germline V gene lookup returns CDR1 SEHNR and CDR2 FQNEAQ (reference sequence). The CDR3 covers 13 residues. Patients with other autoimmune diseases, uncontrolled infections, pregnancy or lactation were excluded.

This clonotype was obtained from an adult man with Graves' ophthalmopathy. This sequence joins TRBV7-9 and TRBJ1-6; D is possibly TRBD1 (6 bases). Sample: peripheral blood. Written as DNA, the CDR3 is TGTGCCAGCAGCATCCTACAGGGAGACAACCTCCACTTT. As protein: CASSILQGDNLHF.